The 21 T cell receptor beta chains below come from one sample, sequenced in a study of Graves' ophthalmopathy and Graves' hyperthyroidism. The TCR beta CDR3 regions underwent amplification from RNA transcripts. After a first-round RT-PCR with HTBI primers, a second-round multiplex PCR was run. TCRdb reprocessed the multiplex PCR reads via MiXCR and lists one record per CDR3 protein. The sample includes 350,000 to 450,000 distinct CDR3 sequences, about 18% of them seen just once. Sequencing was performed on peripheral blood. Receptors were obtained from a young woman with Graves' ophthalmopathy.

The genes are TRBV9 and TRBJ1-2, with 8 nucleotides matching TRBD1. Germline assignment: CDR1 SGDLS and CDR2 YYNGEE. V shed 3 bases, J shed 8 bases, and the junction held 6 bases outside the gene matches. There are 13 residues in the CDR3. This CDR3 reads CASSGRTGGGYTF. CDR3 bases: TGTGCCAGCAGCGGAAGAACAGGGGGAGGCTACACCTTC.

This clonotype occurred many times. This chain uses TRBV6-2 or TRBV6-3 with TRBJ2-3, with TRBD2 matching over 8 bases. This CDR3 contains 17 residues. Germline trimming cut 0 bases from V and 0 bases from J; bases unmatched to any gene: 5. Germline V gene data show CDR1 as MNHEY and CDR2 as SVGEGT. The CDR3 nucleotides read TGTGCCAGCAGTTACTCCGTTGGGACTAGAAGCACAGATACGCAGTATTTT. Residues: CASSYSVGTRSTDTQYF.

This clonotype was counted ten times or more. CDR3 coding DNA: TGCAGCGTGGGAGGGGTGAGGGACGAGCAGTACTTC. This encodes CSVGGVRDEQYF. This chain uses TRBV29-1 with TRBJ2-7; TRBD2 matches 7 bases. The CDR3 covers 12 residues. Germline lookup yields CDR1 SQVTM and CDR2 ANQGSEA. The ends lost 6 bases at V and 5 bases at J; junction bases unmatched: 7.

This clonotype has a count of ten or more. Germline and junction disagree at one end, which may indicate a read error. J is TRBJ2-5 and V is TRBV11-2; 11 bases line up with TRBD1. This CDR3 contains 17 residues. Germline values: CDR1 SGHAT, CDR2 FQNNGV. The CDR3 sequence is CASSFSLGTGGKETQYF. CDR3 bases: TGTGCCAGCAGCTTTTCCCTCGGGACAGGGGGGAAAGAGACTCAGTACTTC.

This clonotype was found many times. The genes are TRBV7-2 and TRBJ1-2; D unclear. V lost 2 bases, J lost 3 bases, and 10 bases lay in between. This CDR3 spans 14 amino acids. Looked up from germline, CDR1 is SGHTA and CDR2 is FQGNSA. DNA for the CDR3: TGTGCCAGCAGCTTACGGGGTGGGGACTATGGCTACACCTTC. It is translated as CASSLRGGDYGYTF. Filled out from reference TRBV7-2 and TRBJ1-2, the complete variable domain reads GAGVSQSPSNKVTEKGKDVELRCDPISGHTALYWYRQSLGQGLEFLIYFQGNSAPDKSGLPSDRFSAERTGGSVSTLTIQRTQQEDSAVYLCASSLRGGDYGYTFGSGTRLTVV.

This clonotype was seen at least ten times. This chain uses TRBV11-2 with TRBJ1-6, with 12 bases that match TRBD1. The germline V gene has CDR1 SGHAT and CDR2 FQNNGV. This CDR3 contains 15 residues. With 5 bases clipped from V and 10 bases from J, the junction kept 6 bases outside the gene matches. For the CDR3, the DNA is TGTGCCAGCAGCCCTTCAGGGACAGGGGGCTCACCCCTCCACTTT. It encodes CASSPSGTGGSPLHF.

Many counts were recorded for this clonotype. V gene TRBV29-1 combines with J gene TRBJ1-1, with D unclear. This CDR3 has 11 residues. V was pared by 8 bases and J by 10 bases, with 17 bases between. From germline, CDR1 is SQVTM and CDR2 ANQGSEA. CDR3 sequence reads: CSISLAEGAFF. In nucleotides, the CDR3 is TGCAGCATCTCCCTCGCGGAAGGAGCTTTCTTT.

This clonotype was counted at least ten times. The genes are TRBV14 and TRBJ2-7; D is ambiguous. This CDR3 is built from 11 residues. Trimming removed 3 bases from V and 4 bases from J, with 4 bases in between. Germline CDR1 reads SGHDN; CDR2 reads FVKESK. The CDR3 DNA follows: TGTGCCAGCAGCCATCTGTACGAGCAGTACTTC. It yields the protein CASSHLYEQYF.

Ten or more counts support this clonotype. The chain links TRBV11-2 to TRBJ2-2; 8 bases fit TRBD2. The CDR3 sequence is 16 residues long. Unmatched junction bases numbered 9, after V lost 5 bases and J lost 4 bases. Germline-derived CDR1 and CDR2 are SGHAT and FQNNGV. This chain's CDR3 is CASSPFIRGGTGELFF. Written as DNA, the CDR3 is TGTGCCAGCAGCCCCTTTATTCGGGGGGGCACCGGGGAGCTGTTTTTT. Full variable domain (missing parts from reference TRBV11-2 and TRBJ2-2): EAGVAQSPRYKIIEKRQSVAFWCNPISGHATLYWYQQILGQGPKLLIQFQNNGVVDDSQLPKDRFSAERLKGVDSTLKIQPAKLEDSAVYLCASSPFIRGGTGELFFGEGSRLTVL.

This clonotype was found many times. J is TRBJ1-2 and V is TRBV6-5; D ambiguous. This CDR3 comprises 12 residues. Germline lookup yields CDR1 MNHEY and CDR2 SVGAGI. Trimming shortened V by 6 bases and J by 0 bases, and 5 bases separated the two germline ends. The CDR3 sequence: CASSRTNYGYTF. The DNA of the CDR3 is TGTGCCAGCAGCCGGACTAACTATGGCTACACCTTC.

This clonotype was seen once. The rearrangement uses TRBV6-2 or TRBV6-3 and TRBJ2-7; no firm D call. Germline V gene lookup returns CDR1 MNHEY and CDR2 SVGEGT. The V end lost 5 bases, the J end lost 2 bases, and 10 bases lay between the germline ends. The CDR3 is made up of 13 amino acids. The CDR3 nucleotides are TGTGCCAGCAGTCTTACAAGACCCTACGAGCAGTACTTC. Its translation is CASSLTRPYEQYF.

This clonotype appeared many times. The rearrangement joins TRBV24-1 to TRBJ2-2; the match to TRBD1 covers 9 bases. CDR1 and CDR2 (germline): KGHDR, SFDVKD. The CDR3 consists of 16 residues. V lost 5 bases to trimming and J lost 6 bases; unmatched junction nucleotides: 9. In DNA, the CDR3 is TGTGCCACCAGTGTTGCGGGACAGGGTGTCCCCGGGGAGCTGTTTTTT. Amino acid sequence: CATSVAGQGVPGELFF.

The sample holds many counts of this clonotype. The CDR3 DNA follows: TGTGCCAGCAGCGTCCATAGCAATCAGCCCCAGCATTTT. Its protein is CASSVHSNQPQHF. V usage is TRBV7-3 and J usage is TRBJ1-5; no reliable D call. Trimming left V 5 bases short and J 0 bases short, with 5 bases between. This CDR3 has 13 amino acids. The germline gives CDR1 SGHTA, CDR2 FQGTGA. Looking up the rest from reference TRBV7-3 and TRBJ1-5 gives the full variable domain: GAGVSQTPSNKVTEKGKYVELRCDPISGHTALYWYRQSLGQGPEFLIYFQGTGAADDSGLPNDRFFAVRPEGSVSTLKIQRTERGDSAVYLCASSVHSNQPQHFGDGTRLSIL.

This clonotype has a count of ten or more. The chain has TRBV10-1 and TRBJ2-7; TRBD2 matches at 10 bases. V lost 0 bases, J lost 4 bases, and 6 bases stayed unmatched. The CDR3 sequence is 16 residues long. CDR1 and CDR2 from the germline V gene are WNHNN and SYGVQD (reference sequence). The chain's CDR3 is CASSESPSGRVYEQYF. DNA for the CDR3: TGCGCCAGCAGTGAGTCACCCAGCGGGAGGGTTTACGAGCAGTACTTC.

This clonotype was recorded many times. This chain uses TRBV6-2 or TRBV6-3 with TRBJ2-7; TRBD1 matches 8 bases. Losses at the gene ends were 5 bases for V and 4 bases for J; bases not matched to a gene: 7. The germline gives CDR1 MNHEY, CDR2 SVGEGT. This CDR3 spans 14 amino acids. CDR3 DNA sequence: TGTGCCAGCAGTCCGCGGACAGGGCGGTACGAGCAGTACTTC. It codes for CASSPRTGRYEQYF.

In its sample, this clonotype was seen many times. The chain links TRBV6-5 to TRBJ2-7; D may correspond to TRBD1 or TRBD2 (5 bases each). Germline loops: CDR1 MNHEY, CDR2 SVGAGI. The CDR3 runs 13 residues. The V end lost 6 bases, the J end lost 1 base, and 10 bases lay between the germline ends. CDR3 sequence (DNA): TGTGCCAGCAGGGGGACGCTGTCCTACGAGCAGTACTTC. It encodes CASRGTLSYEQYF.

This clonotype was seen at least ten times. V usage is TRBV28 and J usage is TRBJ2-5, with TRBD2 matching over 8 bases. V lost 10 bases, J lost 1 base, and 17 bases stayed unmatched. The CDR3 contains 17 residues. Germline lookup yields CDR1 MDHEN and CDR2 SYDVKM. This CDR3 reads CAIASPGGRRPQETQYF. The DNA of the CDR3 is TGTGCCATCGCCTCACCGGGGGGGCGAAGGCCCCAAGAGACCCAGTACTTC.

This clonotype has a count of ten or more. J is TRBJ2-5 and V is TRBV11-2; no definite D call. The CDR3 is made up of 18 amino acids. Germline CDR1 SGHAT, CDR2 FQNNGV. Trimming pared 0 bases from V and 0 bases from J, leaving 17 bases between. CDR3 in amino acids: CASSLESLGSANQETQYF. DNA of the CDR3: TGTGCCAGCAGCTTAGAGTCGCTGGGGTCTGCAAACCAAGAGACCCAGTACTTC. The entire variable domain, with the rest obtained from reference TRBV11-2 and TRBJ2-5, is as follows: EAGVAQSPRYKIIEKRQSVAFWCNPISGHATLYWYQQILGQGPKLLIQFQNNGVVDDSQLPKDRFSAERLKGVDSTLKIQPAKLEDSAVYLCASSLESLGSANQETQYFGPGTRLLVL.

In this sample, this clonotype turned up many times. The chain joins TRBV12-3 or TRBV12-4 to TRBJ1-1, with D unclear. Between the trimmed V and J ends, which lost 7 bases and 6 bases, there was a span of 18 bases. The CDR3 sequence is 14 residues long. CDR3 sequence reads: CASKGREGRAEAFF. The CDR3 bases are TGTGCCAGCAAGGGCCGGGAGGGAAGGGCTGAAGCTTTCTTT.

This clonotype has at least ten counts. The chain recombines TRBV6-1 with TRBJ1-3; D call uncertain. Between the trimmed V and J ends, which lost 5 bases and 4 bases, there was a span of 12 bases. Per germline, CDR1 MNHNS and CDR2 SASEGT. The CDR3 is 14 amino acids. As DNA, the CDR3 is TGTGCCAGCAGTCCTCCGACTGGGGGAAACACCATATATTTT. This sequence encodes CASSPPTGGNTIYF.

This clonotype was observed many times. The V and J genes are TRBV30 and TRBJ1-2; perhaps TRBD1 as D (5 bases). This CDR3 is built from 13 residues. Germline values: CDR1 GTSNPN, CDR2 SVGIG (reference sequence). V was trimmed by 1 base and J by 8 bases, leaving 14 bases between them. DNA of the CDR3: TGTGCCTGGAGTGAAGGGGACCGCCGGGGCTACACCTTC. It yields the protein CAWSEGDRRGYTF. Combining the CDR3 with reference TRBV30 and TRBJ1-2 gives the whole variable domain SQTIHQWPATLVQPVGSPLSLECTVEGTSNPNLYWYRQAAGRGLQLLFYSVGIGQISSEVPQNLSASRPQDRQFILSSKKLLLSDSGFYLCAWSEGDRRGYTFGSGTRLTVV.